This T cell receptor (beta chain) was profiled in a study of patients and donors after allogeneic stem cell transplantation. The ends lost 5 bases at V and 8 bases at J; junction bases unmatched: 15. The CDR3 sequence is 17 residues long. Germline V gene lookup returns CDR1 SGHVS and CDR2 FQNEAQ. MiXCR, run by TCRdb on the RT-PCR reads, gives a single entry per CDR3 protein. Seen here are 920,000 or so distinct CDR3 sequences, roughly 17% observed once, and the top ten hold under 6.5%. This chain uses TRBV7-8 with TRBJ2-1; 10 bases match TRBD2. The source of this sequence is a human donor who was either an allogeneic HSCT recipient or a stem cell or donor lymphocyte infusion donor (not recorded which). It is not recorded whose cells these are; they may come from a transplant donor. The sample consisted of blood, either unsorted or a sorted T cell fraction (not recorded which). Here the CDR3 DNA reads TGTGCCAGCAGCCAGGGGGGGAGAACTAGCGGGACGTATGAGCAGTTCTTC. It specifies CASSQGGRTSGTYEQFF.